The entry that follows covers one T cell receptor (beta chain) sequence. Its specificity is not known. This sample was taken from a study of cytomegalovirus exposure and HLA in healthy donors. The CDR3 is 15 amino acids. Germline-derived CDR1 and CDR2 are MNHEY and SMNVEV (reference sequence). The PCR ran on 60 Vbeta and 13 Jbeta primers. The repertoire was sequenced with immunoSEQ multiplex PCR; TCRdb's copy has only in-frame clones and lacks some. Counted here are more than 100,000 clones, approximately 77% occurring once; the ten biggest clones make up 1.3% to 1.5%. Study-wide findings and caveats: Being productive about 87% or about 30% of the time was typical of most TCR beta V segments in an earlier analysis. Common viral pathogens (according to a later analysis) appeared linked to several of the most significant clusters.

The chain has TRBV27 and TRBJ2-5; the match to TRBD1 covers 7 bases. The J call may not be correct, given that the DNA end is closer to TRBJ2-7. Sequenced material: PBMCs. The TCR sequence derives from a middle-aged woman in good health and CMV-seronegative. The CDR3 protein is CASRRQGVVLYEQYF. DNA for the CDR3: TGTGCCAGCAGGCGGCAGGGGGTCGTTTTGTACGAGCAGTACTTC.